In its sample, the clone carrying this TCR beta chain was seen once. Its matching antigen is unknown. Repertoires were generated with immunoSEQ multiplex PCR, while TCRdb's copy carries only in-frame clones and drops some. The repertoire has over 150,000 clones, 88% of them found once; the top ten carry less than 0.55%. The data stem from a study of T cell responses to AZD1222 COVID-19 vaccine. Study context: Second-dose intervals of approximately 4 or approximately 12 weeks were pooled. Overall study findings and caveats: Reportedly, nearly half of unique spike TCRs recognized epitopes outside B.1.351/B.1.1.7 mutations. Samples come after the peak T cell response, not at day 14. Regions 160-218 and 743-854 dominated among vaccine-associated CD4 TCRs spanning spike.

CDR3 length: 14 residues. The germline CDR1 and CDR2 sequences are LNHDA and SQIVND (reference sequence). The germline V and J ends were trimmed by 7 bases and 1 base, with 11 bases remaining between them. The rearrangement uses TRBV19 and TRBJ1-5; unclear D gene. This sequence was found in an adult in good health. The input for sequencing was peripheral blood, taken on day 0 of AZD1222 vaccination. The CDR3 loop is CASKKGGSNQPQHF. CDR3 sequence (DNA): TGTGCCAGTAAGAAGGGAGGGAGCAATCAGCCCCAGCATTTT.